The T cell receptor (beta chain) described here comes from a study of blood T cell repertoires in COVID-19 (dated by TCRdb to 2018 to 2021). Background on the whole study: Samples from collaborators originated in the United States, Italy and Spain and spanned both the acute and convalescent phases of COVID-19. The repertoires were released in a freely available public database intended as a resource for research on the immune response to SARS-CoV-2. Where available, HLA class I and class II types were taken from metadata supplied by the sample provider and were not determined by assay-based typing. A de-identified subject ID, COVID-19 status, age in years and sex were almost always included in the sample metadata. Samples were obtained from the ongoing ImmuneRACE study (first 160 participants) and from about 1,300 subjects provided by 6 global collaborators. Deeply sampled blood TCRbeta repertoires from subjects exposed to, actively infected with, or recovered from COVID-19 were included in the dataset. The prospective study material was composed of cDNA or gDNA derived from T cells, B-cell-depleted T cells, or PBMCs. The full study reports these points: The amount of clinical and demographic metadata varied by source and participant and was provided uncurated.

TCRbeta CDR3 regions were amplified from genomic DNA using the immunoSEQ Assay, a bias-controlled multiplex PCR. On the authors' methods: Within the assay, amplification of reference gene primers was used to estimate how many nucleated cells each sample contained. To quantify the absolute abundance of each unique TCRbeta CDR3 rearrangement, sequence reads were collapsed and filtered. Productive Simpson clonality was computed per sample as the square root of Simpson's diversity index over productive rearrangements. TCRdb limited this immuneACCESS table to in-frame rearrangements with V and J called. A share of clones is missing; checked studies link under half to unresolved V genes, and the rest is unexplained. Clone size and the V and J calls come from that table; the DNA yielded D and trimming. The sample contains around 260,000 clones, approximately 92% of them found a single time. The ten top clones hold around 2.6% of the sample.

One collaborating source in Seattle enrolled patients during active infection and followed them longitudinally through the course of disease. Whole blood was collected in K2EDTA tubes by collaborating institutions according to the institutions' own protocols. For TCRbeta analysis, collaborators shipped samples in one of three forms: frozen whole blood, isolated PBMCs, or DNA extracted from either of those sample types. V lost 6 bases and J lost 5 bases; the stretch between them is 16 bases long. The CDR3 contains 13 residues, cysteine and phenylalanine counted. Only the CDR3 region is kept as DNA, spanning 39 bases read in frame from base 1. The germline V gene (reference sequence) provides CDR1 GTSNPN and CDR2 SVGIG. Concerning this clone: Which antigen it targets is not known. The sample holds no much larger clone one base away, and base qualities are not on file.

Sequenced sample: peripheral blood. The TCR sequence derives from a person aged 18 to 30 with COVID-19, enrolled during active disease. The rearrangement combines TRBV30 with TRBJ1-2, and possibly TRBD1, on 5 matching bases. The encoded CDR3 is CACPAGGAYGYTF. In nucleotide form, the sequence is TGTGCCTGCCCCGCTGGTGGGGCATATGGCTACACCTTC.